Sequencing of this T cell receptor (beta chain) was carried out in a study of PD-1 blockade in mismatch repair-deficient tumors. Across the study: All were previously treated, progressing patients with eleven to twelve mismatch repair-deficient cancer types.

Repertoires were generated with immunoSEQ multiplex PCR, while TCRdb's copy carries only in-frame clones and drops some. The sample includes 35,000 to 40,000 clones, about 76% seen only once; the top ten take over 20%. Trimming removed 8 bases at V and 4 bases at J, with 18 bases between. The CDR3 has 14 amino acids. Germline V gene lookup returns CDR1 LNHDA and CDR2 SQIVND (reference sequence). All patients were mismatch repair deficient, assessed by either PCR or immunohistochemistry. Here the sequenced sample was peripheral blood, taken 4 weeks after starting pembrolizumab. This TCR came from an adult with mismatch repair-deficient cancer. The chain combines TRBV19 with TRBJ2-7, with a weak D call TRBD1 (6 bases). DNA of the CDR3: TGTGCCAGTTCAACAGGGCTAGGCAGGTACGAGCAGTACTTC. Translated, it gives CASSTGLGRYEQYF.